The T cell receptor (beta chain) described here comes from a study of vaccination and CD4 T cells after COVID-19. Study overall: The cells were exposed to overlapping spike peptides originating from SARS-CoV-2, HCoV-NL63, HCoV-OC43 and HCoV-229E for stimulation. Points from the study as a whole: Spike mono-reactivity applied to 304 of 307 vaccine-specific clones detected in convalescent patients.

This clonotype turned up a few times. Antigen specificity is unknown. Indicated treatment: approximately 11-day PBMC culture with coronavirus spike peptide pools or control peptides (ViraFEST assay). ViraFEST used peptide pools to expand antigen-specific T cells before TCR sequencing. Positive PCR tests dated from March to December 2020, predating US Alpha, Beta and Delta variants. J gave up 1 base and V 6 bases, and 15 bases lay outside the gene matches. This CDR3 spans 17 amino acids. CDR1 DFQATT and CDR2 SNEGSKA come from the germline V gene (reference sequence). CD4+ T cells that had been cultured provided DNA sequenced with the Oncomine TCR Beta short-read assay. In TCRdb, the PCR reads were re-called with MiXCR into one record per CDR3 protein. The sample lists 6,200 or so distinct CDR3 sequences, around two thirds occurring once.

What was sequenced was CD4+ T cells from blood, cultured in vitro. The V and J genes are TRBV20-1 and TRBJ2-1; 7 nucleotides line up with TRBD1. The sequence was collected from a human donor who had recovered from COVID-19. This CDR3 is CSAPDRRSPRSYNEQFF. For the CDR3, the DNA is TGCAGTGCGCCGGACAGGCGCTCCCCCCGATCCTACAATGAGCAGTTCTTC.